This T cell receptor (beta chain) was identified in a study of cytomegalovirus exposure and HLA in healthy donors. Findings of the study overall: A further, later analysis showed that HLA-associated TCR beta chains (compared with equally common others) were more clonally expanded.

Donors were ostensibly healthy at sampling, although undocumented immune exposures were probable. Comment on this clone: What it binds is not known.

This CDR3 region has 15 residues. The V segment lost 8 bases and the J segment 0 bases; nucleotides outside the gene matches: 9. The germline V gene has CDR1 MNHEY and CDR2 SVGAGI. The study ran its PCR with 60 Vbeta and 13 Jbeta primers. Using immunoSEQ multiplex PCR, the repertoire was profiled, and TCRdb retains in-frame clones only, with some absent. The sample yields some 96,000 clones, around 76% seen once. This TCR was recovered from a man aged 40-49 years in good health and CMV-seropositive. What was sequenced was PBMCs. This sequence joins TRBV6-5 and TRBJ1-1; 7 nucleotides line up with TRBD1. CDR3 nucleotide sequence: TGTGCCAGCGCGGGACAGTCCAATATGAACACTGAAGCTTTCTTT. Protein product: CASAGQSNMNTEAFF.